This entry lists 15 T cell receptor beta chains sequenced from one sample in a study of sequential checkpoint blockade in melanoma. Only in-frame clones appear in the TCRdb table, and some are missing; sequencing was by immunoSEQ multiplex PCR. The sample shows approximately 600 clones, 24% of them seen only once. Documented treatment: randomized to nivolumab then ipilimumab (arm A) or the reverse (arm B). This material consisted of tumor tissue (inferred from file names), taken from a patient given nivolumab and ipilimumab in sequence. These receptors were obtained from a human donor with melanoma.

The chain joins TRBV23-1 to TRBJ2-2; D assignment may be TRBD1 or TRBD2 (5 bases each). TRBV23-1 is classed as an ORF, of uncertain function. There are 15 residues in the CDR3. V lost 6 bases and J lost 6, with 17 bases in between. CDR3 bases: TGCGCCAGCAGCCAAGGAGACCCGGGACCCGGGGAGCTGTTTTTT. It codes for CASSQGDPGPGELFF.

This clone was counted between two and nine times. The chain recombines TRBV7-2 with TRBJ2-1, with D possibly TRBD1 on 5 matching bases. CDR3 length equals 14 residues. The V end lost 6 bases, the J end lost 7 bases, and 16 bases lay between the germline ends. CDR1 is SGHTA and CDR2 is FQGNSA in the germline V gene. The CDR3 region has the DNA TGTGCCAGCAGGTTCACAGGAATGGGGAATGAGCAGTTCTTC. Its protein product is CASRFTGMGNEQFF.

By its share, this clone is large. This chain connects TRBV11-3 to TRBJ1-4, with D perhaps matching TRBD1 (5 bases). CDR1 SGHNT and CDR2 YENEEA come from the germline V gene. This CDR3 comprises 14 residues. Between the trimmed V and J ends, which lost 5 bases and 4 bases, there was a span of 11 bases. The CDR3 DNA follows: TGTGCCAGCAGCCAACAGGAGTTTAATGAAAAACTGTTTTTT. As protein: CASSQQEFNEKLFF.

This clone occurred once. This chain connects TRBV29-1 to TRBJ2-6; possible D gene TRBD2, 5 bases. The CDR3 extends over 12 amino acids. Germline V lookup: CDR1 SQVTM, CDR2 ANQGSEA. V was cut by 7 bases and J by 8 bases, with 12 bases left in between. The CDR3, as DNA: TGCAGCGCCCCCGGGGAGACCAACGTCCTGACTTTC. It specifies CSAPGETNVLTF.

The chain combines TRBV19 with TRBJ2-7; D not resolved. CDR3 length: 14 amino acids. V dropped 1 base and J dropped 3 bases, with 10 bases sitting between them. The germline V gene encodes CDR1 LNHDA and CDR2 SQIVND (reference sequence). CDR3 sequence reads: CASSIGPEIYEQYF. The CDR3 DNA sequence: TGTGCCAGTAGTATAGGTCCGGAGATCTACGAGCAGTACTTC.

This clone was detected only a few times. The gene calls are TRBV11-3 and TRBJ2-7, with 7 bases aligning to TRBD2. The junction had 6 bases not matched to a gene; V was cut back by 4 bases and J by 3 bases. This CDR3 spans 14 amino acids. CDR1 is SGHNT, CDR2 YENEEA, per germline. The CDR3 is CASSSSPGGYEQYF. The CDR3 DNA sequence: TGTGCCAGCAGCTCTTCCCCGGGGGGCTACGAGCAGTACTTC.

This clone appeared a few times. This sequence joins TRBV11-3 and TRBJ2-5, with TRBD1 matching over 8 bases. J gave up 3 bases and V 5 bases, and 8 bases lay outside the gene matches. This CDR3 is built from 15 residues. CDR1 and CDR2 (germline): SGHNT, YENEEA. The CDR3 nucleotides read TGTGCCAGCAGCCCAGGACAGGGAGGAGAAGAGACCCAGTACTTC. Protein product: CASSPGQGGEETQYF.

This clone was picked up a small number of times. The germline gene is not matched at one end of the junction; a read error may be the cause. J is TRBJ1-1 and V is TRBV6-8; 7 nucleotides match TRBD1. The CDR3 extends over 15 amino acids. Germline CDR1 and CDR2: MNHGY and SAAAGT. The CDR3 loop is CASSLPSQGNAEAFF. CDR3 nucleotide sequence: TGTGCCAGCAGTTTACCGTCACAGGGGAACGCTGAAGCTTTCTTT.

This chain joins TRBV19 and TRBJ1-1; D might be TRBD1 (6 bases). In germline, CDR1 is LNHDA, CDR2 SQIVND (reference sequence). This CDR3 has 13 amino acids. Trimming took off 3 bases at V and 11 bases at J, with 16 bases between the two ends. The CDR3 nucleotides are TGTGCCAGTAGTATTGGGGCAGGGGTATACGCTTTCTTT. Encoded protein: CASSIGAGVYAFF.

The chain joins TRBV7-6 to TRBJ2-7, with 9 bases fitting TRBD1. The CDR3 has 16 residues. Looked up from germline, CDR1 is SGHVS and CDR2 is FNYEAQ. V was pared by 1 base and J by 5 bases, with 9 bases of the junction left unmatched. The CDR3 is CASSLDPGQGTDEQYF. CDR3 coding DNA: TGTGCCAGCAGCTTAGATCCGGGACAGGGTACCGACGAGCAGTACTTC.

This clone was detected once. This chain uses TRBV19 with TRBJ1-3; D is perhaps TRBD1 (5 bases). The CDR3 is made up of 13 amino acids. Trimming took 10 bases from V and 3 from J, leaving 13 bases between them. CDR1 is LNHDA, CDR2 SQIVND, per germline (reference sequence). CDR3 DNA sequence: TGTGCCACCCAGGCCAGGGTTGGAAACACCATATATTTT. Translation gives CATQARVGNTIYF.

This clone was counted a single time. The chain's CDR3 is CATSPHPGPIYEQYF. CDR3 nucleotide sequence: TGTGCCACCAGCCCGCACCCGGGGCCGATTTACGAGCAGTACTTC. V gene TRBV15 combines with J gene TRBJ2-7; D tentatively reads TRBD1 or TRBD2 (5 bases each). The germline gives CDR1 LNHNV, CDR2 YYDKDF (reference sequence). With 5 bases removed from V and 4 bases from J, the gap between germline ends came to 18 bases. The CDR3 totals 15 residues.

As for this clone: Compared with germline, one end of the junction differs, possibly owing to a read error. CDR3 sequence reads: CAISGTARETQYF. CDR3 sequence (DNA): TGTGCCATCAGTGGGACGGCCCGGGAGACCCAGTACTTC. The chain recombines TRBV6-8 with TRBJ2-5, with D perhaps given as TRBD1 or TRBD2 (5 bases each). Germline values: CDR1 MNHGY, CDR2 SAAAGT. This CDR3 is built from 13 residues.

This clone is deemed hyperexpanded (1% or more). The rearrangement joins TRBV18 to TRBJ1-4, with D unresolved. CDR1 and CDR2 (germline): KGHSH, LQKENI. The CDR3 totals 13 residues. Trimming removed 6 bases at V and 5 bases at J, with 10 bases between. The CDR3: CASSAGRNEKLFF. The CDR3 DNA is TGTGCCAGCTCCGCGGGCAGGAATGAAAAACTGTTTTTT.

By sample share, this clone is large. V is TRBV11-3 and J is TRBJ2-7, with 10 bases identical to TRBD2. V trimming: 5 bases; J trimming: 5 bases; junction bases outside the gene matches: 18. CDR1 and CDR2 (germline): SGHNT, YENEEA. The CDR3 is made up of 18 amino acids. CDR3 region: CASSRPQHSGLAKNEQYF. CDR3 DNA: TGTGCCAGCAGCCGCCCTCAACACTCGGGACTAGCGAAAAACGAGCAGTACTTC.